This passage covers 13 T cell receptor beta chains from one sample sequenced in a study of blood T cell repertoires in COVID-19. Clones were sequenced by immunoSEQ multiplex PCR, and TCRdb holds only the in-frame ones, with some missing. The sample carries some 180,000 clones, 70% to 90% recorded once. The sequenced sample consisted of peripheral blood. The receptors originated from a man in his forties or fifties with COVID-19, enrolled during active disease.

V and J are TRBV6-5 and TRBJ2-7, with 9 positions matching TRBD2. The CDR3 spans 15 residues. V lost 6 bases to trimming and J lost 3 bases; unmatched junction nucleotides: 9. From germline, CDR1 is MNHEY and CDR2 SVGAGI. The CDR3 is CASSGPGLAFYEQYF. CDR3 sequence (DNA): TGTGCCAGCAGCGGGCCGGGACTAGCCTTCTACGAGCAGTACTTC.

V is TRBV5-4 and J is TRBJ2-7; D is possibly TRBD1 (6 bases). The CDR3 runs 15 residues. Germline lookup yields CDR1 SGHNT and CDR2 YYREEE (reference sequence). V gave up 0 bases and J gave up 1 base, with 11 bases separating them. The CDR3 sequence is CASSLAQGLSYEQYF. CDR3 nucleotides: TGTGCCAGCAGCTTGGCCCAGGGGCTTTCCTACGAGCAGTACTTC.

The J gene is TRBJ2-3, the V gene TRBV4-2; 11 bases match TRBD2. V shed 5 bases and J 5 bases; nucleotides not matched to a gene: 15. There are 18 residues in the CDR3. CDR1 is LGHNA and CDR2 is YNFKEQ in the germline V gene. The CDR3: CASSSPGTSGPVRDTQYF. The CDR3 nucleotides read TGTGCCAGCAGCTCGCCCGGGACTAGCGGCCCCGTGAGAGATACGCAGTATTTT.

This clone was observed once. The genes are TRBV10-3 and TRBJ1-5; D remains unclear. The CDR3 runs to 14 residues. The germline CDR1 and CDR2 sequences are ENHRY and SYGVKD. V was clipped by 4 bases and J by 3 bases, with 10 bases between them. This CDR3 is CAISGVSDNQPQHF. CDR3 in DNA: TGTGCCATCAGTGGAGTAAGTGACAATCAGCCCCAGCATTTT.

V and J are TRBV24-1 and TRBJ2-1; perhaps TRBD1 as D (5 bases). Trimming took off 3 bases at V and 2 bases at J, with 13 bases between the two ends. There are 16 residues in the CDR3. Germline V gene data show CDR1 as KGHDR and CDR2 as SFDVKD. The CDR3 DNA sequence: TGTGCCACCAGTGATCGAAGGGGCAGCCCCTACAATGAGCAGTTCTTC. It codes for CATSDRRGSPYNEQFF.

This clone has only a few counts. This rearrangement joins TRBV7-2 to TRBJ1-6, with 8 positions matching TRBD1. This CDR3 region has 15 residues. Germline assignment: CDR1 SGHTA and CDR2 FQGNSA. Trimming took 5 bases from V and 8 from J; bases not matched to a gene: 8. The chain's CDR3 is CASSISGQGDSPLHF. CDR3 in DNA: TGTGCCAGCAGCATATCCGGACAGGGTGATTCACCCCTCCACTTT.

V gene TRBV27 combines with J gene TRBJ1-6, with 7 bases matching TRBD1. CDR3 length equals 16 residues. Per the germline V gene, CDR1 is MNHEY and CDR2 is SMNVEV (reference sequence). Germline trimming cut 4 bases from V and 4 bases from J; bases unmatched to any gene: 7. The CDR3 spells CASSSLTGPYNSPLHF. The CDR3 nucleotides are TGTGCCAGCAGTTCGCTGACAGGGCCGTATAATTCACCCCTCCACTTT.

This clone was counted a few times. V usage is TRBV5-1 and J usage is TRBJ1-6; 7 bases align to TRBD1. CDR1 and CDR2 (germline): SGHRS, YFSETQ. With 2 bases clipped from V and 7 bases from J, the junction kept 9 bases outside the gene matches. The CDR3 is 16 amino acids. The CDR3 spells CASSFFTDRWNSPLHF. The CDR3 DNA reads TGCGCCAGCAGCTTTTTTACGGACAGGTGGAATTCACCCCTCCACTTT.

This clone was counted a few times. CDR3 in amino acids: CASSLAGSNEQFF. CDR3 nucleotide sequence: TGCGCCAGCAGCTTGGCGGGAAGTAATGAGCAGTTCTTC. V usage is TRBV5-1 and J usage is TRBJ2-1, with D perhaps matching TRBD2 (5 bases). The V gene lost 0 bases and the J gene lost 7 bases, with 8 bases spanning the gap. Germline CDR1 is SGHRS and CDR2 is YFSETQ. CDR3 size: 13 residues.

The CDR3 coding sequence is TGTGCCAGCAGCTTCGCCGGGACAGTTCAGTTCCATGAGCAGTTCTTC. This gives the protein CASSFAGTVQFHEQFF. The genes are TRBV11-2 and TRBJ2-1; TRBD1 matches at 7 bases. From germline, CDR1 is SGHAT and CDR2 FQNNGV. V lost 3 bases, J lost 8 bases, and 13 bases stayed unmatched. There are 16 residues in the CDR3.

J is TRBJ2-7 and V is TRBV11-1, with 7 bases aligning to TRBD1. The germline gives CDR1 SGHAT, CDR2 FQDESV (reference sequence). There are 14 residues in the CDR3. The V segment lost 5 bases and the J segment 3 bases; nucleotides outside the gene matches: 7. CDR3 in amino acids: CASSERTGLYEQYF. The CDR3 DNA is TGTGCCAGCAGCGAAAGGACAGGTCTCTACGAGCAGTACTTC.

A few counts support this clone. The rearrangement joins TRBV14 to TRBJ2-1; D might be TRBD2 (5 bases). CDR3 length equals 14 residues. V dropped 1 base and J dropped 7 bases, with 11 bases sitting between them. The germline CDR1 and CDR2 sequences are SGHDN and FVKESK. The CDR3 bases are TGTGCCAGCAGCCAAGTTGCGGGTGGGAATGAGCAGTTCTTC. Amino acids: CASSQVAGGNEQFF. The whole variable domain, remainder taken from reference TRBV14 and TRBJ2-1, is EAGVTQFPSHSVIEKGQTVTLRCDPISGHDNLYWYRRVMGKEIKFLLHFVKESKQDESGMPNNRFLAERTGGTYSTLKVQPAELEDSGVYFCASSQVAGGNEQFFGPGTRLTVL.

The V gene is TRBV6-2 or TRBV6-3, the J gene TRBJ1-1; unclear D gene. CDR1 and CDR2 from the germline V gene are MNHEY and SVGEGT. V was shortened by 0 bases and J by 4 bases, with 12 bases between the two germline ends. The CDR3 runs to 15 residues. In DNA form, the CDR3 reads TGTGCCAGCAGTTACTCGAGGCCACGGGGCACTGAAGCTTTCTTT. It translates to CASSYSRPRGTEAFF.